Listed here are 8 T cell receptor beta chains from one sample, sequenced in a study of cytomegalovirus exposure and HLA in healthy donors. Produced via immunoSEQ multiplex PCR; TCRdb's table is partial and in-frame only. This sample has under 200,000 clones; about 90% occur once, and the top ten carry 3% to 3.5%. The sample was PBMCs. These receptors originate from a woman in her late teens or twenties in good health and CMV-seropositive.

The CDR3 sequence is CASSFSASGAETQYF. CDR3 nucleotide sequence: TGTGCCAGCAGTTTCTCCGCTAGCGGGGCAGAGACCCAGTACTTC. The chain joins TRBV28 to TRBJ2-5, with 9 bases aligning to TRBD2. This CDR3 is built from 15 residues. The germline gives CDR1 MDHEN, CDR2 SYDVKM. The V and J ends lost 3 bases and 4 bases, in that order; junction bases with no gene match: 6.

This sequence joins TRBV2 and TRBJ2-2; possibly TRBD1 for D (5 bases). Germline values: CDR1 SNHLY, CDR2 FYNNEI. Deletions cut 1 base from V and 6 bases from J, with 9 bases between. There are 14 residues in the CDR3. CDR3 nucleotide sequence: TGTGCCAGCAGTGAAGAAGGGGTTCCCGGGGAGCTGTTTTTT. Its protein is CASSEEGVPGELFF.

This rearrangement joins TRBV11-3 to TRBJ2-3; no definite D call. CDR3 length equals 12 residues. Trimming removed 6 bases at V and 6 bases at J, with 10 bases between. Germline CDR1 is SGHNT and CDR2 is YENEEA. CDR3 loop: CASSHLGDTQYF. For the CDR3, the DNA is TGTGCCAGCAGTCACCTCGGGGATACGCAGTATTTT.

The chain recombines TRBV7-6 with TRBJ1-5; D gene uncertain. CDR3 size: 15 residues. Trimming stripped 1 base from V and 2 bases from J, with 9 bases between. CDR1 and CDR2 from the germline V gene are SGHVS and FNYEAQ. Here the CDR3 DNA reads TGTGCCAGCAGCTTAGTAGACGGGGGCAATCAGCCCCAGCATTTT. Protein: CASSLVDGGNQPQHF.

The chain recombines TRBV29-1 with TRBJ2-3, with D tentatively TRBD2 (6 bases). Trimming pared 3 bases from V and 0 bases from J, leaving 7 bases between. Per germline, CDR1 SQVTM and CDR2 ANQGSEA. The CDR3 length is 13 residues. The CDR3 region has the DNA TGCAGCGTTGACAGCGGGAGCACAGATACGCAGTATTTT. Its protein is CSVDSGSTDTQYF.

V usage is TRBV30 and J usage is TRBJ2-1; 11 positions agree with TRBD1. The trim removed 3 bases at V and 6 bases at J, leaving 16 bases unmatched. The CDR3 runs 18 residues. Germline V gives CDR1 GTSNPN, CDR2 SVGIG (reference sequence). Here the CDR3 reads CAWREWTGGGSGSNEQFF. CDR3 DNA sequence: TGTGCCTGGAGGGAGTGGACAGGGGGCGGCTCGGGTTCCAATGAGCAGTTCTTC.

The genes are TRBV5-4 and TRBJ2-1; perhaps TRBD2 as D (6 bases). V gave up 2 bases and J gave up 0 bases, with 9 bases separating them. The CDR3 has 15 amino acids. Germline V gene data show CDR1 as SGHNT and CDR2 as YYREEE (reference sequence). CDR3 in DNA: TGTGCCAGCAGCTTCGGGGGAGGCTCCTACAATGAGCAGTTCTTC. It is translated as CASSFGGGSYNEQFF.

This chain joins TRBV11-2 and TRBJ2-7, with 7 bases fitting TRBD2. The CDR3 has 16 residues. J lost 2 bases, V lost 5 bases, and 12 bases had no gene match. The germline CDR1 and CDR2 sequences are SGHAT and FQNNGV. The CDR3 DNA follows: TGTGCCAGCAGCCTGGAGGGGAGCGGGATTACCTACGAGCAGTACTTC. Its translation is CASSLEGSGITYEQYF.